Presented here are 29 T cell receptor beta chains from one specimen sequenced in a study of a mutant IDH1 vaccine in newly diagnosed glioma. As for time point: week 35, safety follow-up. Doses comprised 300 ug of mutant IDH1 20-mer peptide each, plus topical imiquimod. Antigens of these TCRs are unknown. The assay was immunoSEQ multiplex PCR, and TCRdb's table has in-frame clones only and misses some. The table shows under 40,000 clones, with about 80% occurring only once. The sample in question was PBMCs, obtained from a glioma patient whose treatment included an IDH1 peptide vaccine. The source of these receptors is a man younger than 40 with glioma.

The gene calls are TRBV7-9 and TRBJ1-1, with 9 bases identical to TRBD1. After removal of 5 bases from V and 8 bases from J, the junction contained 12 bases not matched to a gene. The germline V gene has CDR1 SEHNR and CDR2 FQNEAQ (reference sequence). CDR3 length equals 15 residues. The CDR3 loop is CASSPNRGQSAEAFF. In DNA, the CDR3 is TGTGCCAGCAGCCCAAACAGGGGGCAAAGTGCGGAAGCTTTCTTT. Using reference TRBV7-9 and TRBJ1-1 for the parts outside the CDR3, the full variable domain is DTGVSQNPRHKITKRGQNVTFRCDPISEHNRLYWYRQTLGQGPEFLTYFQNEAQLEKSRLLSDRFSAERPKGSFSTLEIQRTEQGDSAMYLCASSPNRGQSAEAFFGQGTRLTVV.

This chain joins TRBV6-6 and TRBJ2-7, with D possibly TRBD1 on 6 matching bases. V was shortened by 5 bases and J by 3 bases, with 14 bases between the two germline ends. The CDR3 is 14 amino acids. Germline V CDR1 and CDR2: MNHNY, SVGAGI (reference sequence). CDR3 sequence reads: CASSPRQANYEQYF. DNA for the CDR3: TGTGCCAGCAGTCCGAGACAGGCCAACTACGAGCAGTACTTC.

This clone was recorded only once. The chain uses TRBV5-4 and TRBJ2-5; unclear D gene. Trimming took 0 bases from V and 7 from J, leaving 7 bases between them. The CDR3 is 12 amino acids. The germline V gene has CDR1 SGHNT and CDR2 YYREEE (reference sequence). The CDR3 region has the DNA TGTGCCAGCAGCTTGGATTTTGTGACCCAGTACTTC. It is translated as CASSLDFVTQYF.

The chain employs TRBV4-1 and TRBJ1-1; D unresolved. Germline CDR1 MGHRA, CDR2 YSYEKL. The CDR3 sequence is 12 residues long. V shed 1 base and J shed 6 bases, with 6 bases lying between them. CDR3 amino acids: CASSQGRAEAFF. Here the CDR3 DNA reads TGCGCCAGCAGCCAAGGGAGGGCTGAAGCTTTCTTT.

The chain couples TRBV5-4 to TRBJ2-2; unclear D gene. V dropped 4 bases and J dropped 4 bases, with 14 bases sitting between them. CDR3 length: 15 amino acids. CDR1 is SGHNT, CDR2 YYREEE, per germline (reference sequence). CDR3 region: CASSQRSFVTGELFF. The DNA of the CDR3 is TGTGCCAGCAGCCAGCGCAGTTTTGTCACCGGGGAGCTGTTTTTT. Full variable domain (outside the CDR3, taken from reference TRBV5-4 and TRBJ2-2): ETGVTQSPTHLIKTRGQQVTLRCSSQSGHNTVSWYQQALGQGPQFIFQYYREEENGRGNFPPRFSGLQFPNYSSELNVNALELDDSALYLCASSQRSFVTGELFFGEGSRLTVL.

This clone was seen once. This chain joins TRBV10-3 and TRBJ1-2; no definite D call. V was shortened by 0 bases and J by 4 bases, with 12 bases between the two germline ends. Germline CDR1 and CDR2: ENHRY and SYGVKD. This CDR3 region has 15 residues. The CDR3 region has the DNA TGTGCCATCAGTGAGTCAGATTCAGGACGCTATGGCTACACCTTC. It translates to CAISESDSGRYGYTF.

The chain has TRBV4-2 and TRBJ2-3, with D unresolved. The CDR3 is 15 residues long. Trimming left V 0 bases short and J 6 bases short, with 13 bases between. From germline, CDR1 is LGHNA and CDR2 YNFKEQ. The CDR3 protein is CASSQEGSRVDTQYF. The CDR3 DNA reads TGTGCCAGCAGCCAAGAGGGCTCCCGGGTGGATACGCAGTATTTT.

This clone was recorded a few times. The gene calls are TRBV19 and TRBJ1-3; D is undetermined. This CDR3 region has 15 residues. Between the trimmed V and J ends, which lost 6 bases and 0 bases, there was a span of 12 bases. The V gene's germline CDR1 is LNHDA and CDR2 SQIVND (reference sequence). The CDR3 coding sequence is TGTGCCAGTAGCCAGACATCGTACTCTGGAAACACCATATATTTT. As protein: CASSQTSYSGNTIYF.

The rearrangement uses TRBV9 and TRBJ2-7, with 16 positions matching TRBD2. V shed 3 bases, J shed 4 bases, and the junction held 7 bases outside the gene matches. This CDR3 comprises 17 residues. The germline V gene encodes CDR1 SGDLS and CDR2 YYNGEE. CDR3 region: CASSGGLAGGPGYEQYF. The CDR3 nucleotides are TGTGCCAGCAGCGGGGGACTAGCGGGAGGGCCGGGATACGAGCAGTACTTC.

This rearrangement joins TRBV27 to TRBJ1-1, with D possibly matching TRBD1 (5 bases). There are 11 residues in the CDR3. Deletions cut 8 bases from V and 1 base from J, with 5 bases between. Germline V gene sequence: CDR1 MNHEY, CDR2 SMNVEV (reference sequence). For the CDR3, the DNA is TGTGCCAGCGGGACGAACACTGAAGCTTTCTTT. This sequence encodes CASGTNTEAFF.

CDR3 in amino acids: CASSYYGNFQTQYF. CDR3 DNA sequence: TGTGCCAGCAGTTACTACGGGAACTTCCAGACCCAGTACTTC. The chain employs TRBV6-5 and TRBJ2-5, with TRBD2 as a possible D gene (5 bases). Per germline, CDR1 MNHEY and CDR2 SVGAGI. Trimming left V 1 base short and J 6 bases short, with 12 bases between. This CDR3 is built from 14 residues.

V is TRBV2 and J is TRBJ1-4; TRBD1 is a possible D gene (6 bases). Trimming stripped 6 bases from V and 7 bases from J, with 15 bases between. Germline CDR1 SNHLY, CDR2 FYNNEI. CDR3 length equals 14 residues. CDR3 sequence reads: CASRLTGAGEKLFF. The CDR3 DNA sequence: TGTGCCAGCAGGCTAACGGGGGCGGGTGAAAAACTGTTTTTT.

This clone appeared a few times. The chain links TRBV6-5 to TRBJ1-1, with D unresolved. The CDR3 length is 13 residues. In germline, CDR1 is MNHEY, CDR2 SVGAGI. Trimming took 5 bases from V and 1 from J, leaving 8 bases between them. The CDR3 DNA sequence: TGTGCCAGCAGTGTACGGGGGAACACTGAAGCTTTCTTT. Translated: CASSVRGNTEAFF.

In this sample, this clone turned up once. J is TRBJ1-5 and V is TRBV11-2; 7 bases line up with TRBD1. Germline V gives CDR1 SGHAT, CDR2 FQNNGV. Trimming took 3 bases from V and 0 from J; bases not matched to a gene: 11. The CDR3 is 18 residues long. CDR3 DNA: TGTGCCAGCAGCTTTGGGACAGAAGAGGACTATAGCAATCAGCCCCAGCATTTT. It translates to CASSFGTEEDYSNQPQHF.

This clone occurred a few times. The J gene is TRBJ1-2, the V gene TRBV2, with a weak D call TRBD1 (6 bases). V dropped 6 bases and J dropped 5 bases, with 13 bases sitting between them. The CDR3 length is 13 residues. Germline V gene lookup returns CDR1 SNHLY and CDR2 FYNNEI. CDR3 sequence reads: CASSLGGQYGYTF. The CDR3 bases are TGTGCCAGCAGCCTGGGGGGGCAATATGGCTACACCTTC.

A few counts support this clone. This chain links TRBV6-5 with TRBJ1-4; D remains unclear. Germline V gene data show CDR1 as MNHEY and CDR2 as SVGAGI. Trimming cost V 5 bases and J 4 bases, with 14 bases left between them. The CDR3 spans 15 residues. The CDR3 loop is CASSPNRASNEKLFF. CDR3 nucleotides: TGTGCCAGCAGTCCCAACAGAGCAAGTAATGAAAAACTGTTTTTT.

The V and J genes are TRBV7-9 and TRBJ1-1; no clear D gene. The germline CDR1 and CDR2 sequences are SEHNR and FQNEAQ (reference sequence). CDR3 length: 13 residues. Deletions cut 1 base from V and 2 bases from J, with 5 bases between. This chain's CDR3 is CASSLVANTEAFF. CDR3 bases: TGTGCCAGCAGCTTAGTAGCAAACACTGAAGCTTTCTTT.

The chain has TRBV27 and TRBJ2-7, with D possibly matching TRBD2 (5 bases). V was cut by 6 bases and J by 5 bases, with 14 bases left in between. Germline V gene lookup returns CDR1 MNHEY and CDR2 SMNVEV (reference sequence). CDR3 length: 13 residues. CDR3 protein: CASRLLEMDEQYF. CDR3 DNA: TGTGCCAGCAGGCTACTAGAAATGGACGAGCAGTACTTC.

The chain is built from TRBV4-1 and TRBJ2-7; D may correspond to TRBD1 or TRBD2 (6 bases each). Trimming removed 3 bases at V and 7 bases at J, with 13 bases between. The CDR3 is 13 residues long. CDR1 is MGHRA and CDR2 is YSYEKL in the germline V gene. The CDR3 loop is CASSQQGGKEQYF. Here the CDR3 DNA reads TGCGCCAGCAGCCAGCAAGGGGGGAAGGAGCAGTACTTC.

This sequence joins TRBV11-1 and TRBJ1-1; D might be TRBD1 (5 bases). This CDR3 is built from 13 residues. Germline V gives CDR1 SGHAT, CDR2 FQDESV (reference sequence). Trimming pared 5 bases from V and 3 bases from J, leaving 10 bases between. CDR3 nucleotides: TGTGCCAGCAGCATGGGACGGGACACTGAAGCTTTCTTT. Residues: CASSMGRDTEAFF.

The CDR3 spells CASRSGSADTQYF. The CDR3, as DNA: TGCGCCAGCCGTAGCGGGAGCGCAGATACGCAGTATTTT. The V call is TRBV5-1, the J call TRBJ2-3, with 9 bases lining up with TRBD2. CDR3 length equals 13 residues. From germline, CDR1 is SGHRS and CDR2 YFSETQ. J was trimmed by 4 bases and V by 7 bases; bases with no gene match: 4.

The chain employs TRBV4-1 and TRBJ1-5; D not certain. This CDR3 is 14 amino acids long. V gave up 0 bases and J gave up 0 bases, with 3 bases separating them. The germline V gene encodes CDR1 MGHRA and CDR2 YSYEKL. The CDR3 DNA reads as TGCGCCAGCAGCCAAGAAGGTAGCAATCAGCCCCAGCATTTT. It specifies CASSQEGSNQPQHF.

V gene TRBV6-1 combines with J gene TRBJ2-1; TRBD1 is a possible D gene (6 bases). Germline V gene lookup returns CDR1 MNHNS and CDR2 SASEGT. Trimming left V 5 bases short and J 1 base short, with 12 bases between. CDR3 length: 15 residues. The CDR3 reads CASSPQGRSYNEQFF. CDR3 DNA sequence: TGTGCCAGCAGTCCACAGGGTAGATCCTACAATGAGCAGTTCTTC.

Written as DNA, the CDR3 is TGTGCCAGCAGTGATCCTAGGACCCGCTCTGGAAACACCATATATTTT. This translates into CASSDPRTRSGNTIYF. This chain uses TRBV6-1 with TRBJ1-3; D call uncertain. V lost 3 bases and J lost 0, with 12 bases in between. Germline V gene sequence: CDR1 MNHNS, CDR2 SASEGT. The CDR3 length is 16 residues.

This CDR3 reads CSAGGRLGGETQYF. The CDR3 nucleotides are TGCAGCGCCGGGGGGCGGCTCGGCGGGGAGACCCAGTACTTC. The rearrangement uses TRBV29-1 and TRBJ2-5; possible D gene TRBD2, 7 bases. Trimming removed 7 bases from V and 5 bases from J, with 20 bases in between. CDR1 SQVTM and CDR2 ANQGSEA come from the germline V gene. The CDR3 is 14 amino acids. Variable domain in full (rest from reference TRBV29-1 and TRBJ2-5): SAVISQKPSRDICQRGTSLTIQCQVDSQVTMMFWYRQQPGQSLTLIATANQGSEATYESGFVIDKFPISRPNLTFSTLTVSNMSPEDSSIYLCSAGGRLGGETQYFGPGTRLLVL.

V usage is TRBV6-5 and J usage is TRBJ2-5; 11 bases align to TRBD2. V shed 4 bases, J shed 1 base, and the junction held 5 bases outside the gene matches. From germline, CDR1 is MNHEY and CDR2 SVGAGI. The length of the CDR3 is 16 residues. CDR3 loop: CASSSTGTSGQETQYF. The CDR3 DNA sequence: TGTGCCAGCAGTTCGACTGGGACTAGCGGCCAAGAGACCCAGTACTTC.

The chain employs TRBV2 and TRBJ1-5, with a tentative D call TRBD1 (5 bases). Deletions cut 5 bases from V and 15 bases from J, with 14 bases between. Germline lookup yields CDR1 SNHLY and CDR2 FYNNEI. The CDR3 spans 11 residues. The CDR3 is CASSMGLGGHF. In DNA, the CDR3 is TGTGCCAGCAGTATGGGCCTGGGGGGGCATTTT. The full variable domain, its missing parts supplied by reference TRBV2 and TRBJ1-5, is EPEVTQTPSHQVTQMGQEVILRCVPISNHLYFYWYRQILGQKVEFLVSFYNNEISEKSEIFDDQFSVERPDGSNFTLKIRSTKLEDSAMYFCASSMGLGGHFGDGTRLSIL.

As for this clone: One junction end disagrees with the germline gene, perhaps due to a read error. CDR3 DNA: TGCGCCAGCAGGTTGGGACTAGCGGCAACCTACGAGCAGTACTTC. Protein: CASRLGLAATYEQYF. V is TRBV5-1 and J is TRBJ2-7; TRBD2 agrees at 11 bases. CDR3 length: 15 amino acids. Germline loops: CDR1 SGHRS, CDR2 YFSETQ.

CDR3 nucleotides: TGCGCCAGCAGCCAAGATAGTCCAGGTCGGGCTAGAAACATTCAGTACTTC. As protein: CASSQDSPGRARNIQYF. The rearrangement uses TRBV4-1 and TRBJ2-4; D gene uncertain. Germline values: CDR1 MGHRA, CDR2 YSYEKL. This CDR3 is built from 17 residues. Trimming removed 0 bases from V and 6 bases from J, with 18 bases in between.